This T cell receptor (beta chain) originates from a study of T-cell memory formation after mild COVID-19. The study, taken as a whole, reports: A second wave of clones peaked on day 37, and their SARS-CoV-2 specificity went unconfirmed. Researchers found some responding clones in pre-infection memory, a sign that cross-reactive memory joined.

The CDR3 runs to 13 residues. CDR1 and CDR2 (germline): SGHTS, YDEGEE. V shed 4 bases and J shed 7 bases, with 13 bases lying between them. As to this clonotype: Its antigen remains unknown.

TCRalpha and TCRbeta libraries used 5'RACE with constant-segment primers and UMIs. From the 5' RACE reads, TCRdb called clonotypes with MiXCR, one entry per CDR3 protein. The sample includes 250,000 to 400,000 distinct CDR3 sequences, more than 13% seen only once; the top ten take under 25%. Material for sequencing was PBMCs or a T cell subset sorted from them (not recorded which). The TCR was taken from a man aged 18 to 29 who had mild COVID-19 (a few samples of this study predate the infection). Cell type and time point are not known. The J gene is TRBJ2-3, the V gene TRBV5-8, with unresolved D. The CDR3 sequence: CASSNGGVNTQYF. CDR3 in DNA: TGTGCCAGCAGCAATGGTGGGGTCAATACGCAGTATTTT.